The clone carrying this TCR beta chain has a single count. Its specificity is unknown. The sample comes from a study of radiotherapy plus CTLA-4 blockade in lung cancer. Study-wide context: Disease control was present in around a third of patients, and objective responses in around 18%.

Germline lookup yields CDR1 SGDLS and CDR2 YYNGEE. The CDR3 length is 17 residues. The V segment lost 0 bases and the J segment 3 bases; nucleotides outside the gene matches: 7. TCRdb's copy holds only in-frame clones and misses some; the assay was immunoSEQ multiplex PCR. The profile shows tens of thousands of clones, around 77% of them singletons. Regarding the study as a whole: TCR clones from tumors expanded in blood after radiotherapy plus ipilimumab.

Enrolled patients, whose metastatic non-small-cell lung cancer was chemo-refractory, received focal radiation plus CTLA-4 blockade with ipilimumab. The source is a human donor with non-small cell lung cancer who had a complete response to radiotherapy plus ipilimumab. Material: peripheral blood, obtained from a patient treated with radiotherapy plus ipilimumab. The chain couples TRBV9 to TRBJ2-1; 9 bases agree with TRBD1. As DNA, the CDR3 is TGTGCCAGCAGCGTAGAGGGACAGGGTGGGGGCTACAATGAGCAGTTCTTC. Translation gives CASSVEGQGGGYNEQFF.